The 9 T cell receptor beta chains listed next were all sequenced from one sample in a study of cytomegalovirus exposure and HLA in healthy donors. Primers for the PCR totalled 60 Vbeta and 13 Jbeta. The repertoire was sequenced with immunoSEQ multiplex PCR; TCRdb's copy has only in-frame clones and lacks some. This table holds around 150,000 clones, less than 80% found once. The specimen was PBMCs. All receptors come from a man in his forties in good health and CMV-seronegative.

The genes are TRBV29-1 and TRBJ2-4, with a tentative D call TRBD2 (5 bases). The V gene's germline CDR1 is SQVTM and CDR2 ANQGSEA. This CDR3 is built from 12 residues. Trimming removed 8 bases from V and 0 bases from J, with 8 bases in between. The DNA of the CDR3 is TGCAGCATCGGACTAGCCAAAAACATTCAGTACTTC. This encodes CSIGLAKNIQYF.

The CDR3 loop is CAWSVRSGRSDTQYF. As DNA, the CDR3 is TGTGCCTGGAGTGTACGAAGCGGGAGGTCAGATACGCAGTATTTT. The J gene is TRBJ2-3, the V gene TRBV30; 9 bases map to TRBD2. There are 15 residues in the CDR3. Per the germline V gene, CDR1 is GTSNPN and CDR2 is SVGIG (reference sequence). After removal of 0 bases from V and 4 bases from J, the junction contained 5 bases not matched to a gene.

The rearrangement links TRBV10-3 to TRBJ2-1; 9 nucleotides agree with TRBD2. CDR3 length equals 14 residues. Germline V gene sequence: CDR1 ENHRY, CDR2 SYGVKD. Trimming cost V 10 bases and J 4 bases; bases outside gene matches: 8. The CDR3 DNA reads TGTGCCAGTACCGTGGCGGGAGGGTACAATGAGCAGTTCTTC. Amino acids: CASTVAGGYNEQFF.

The chain's CDR3 is CASSSPSGRAGETQYF. The CDR3 DNA is TGTGCCAGCAGTTCCCCTAGCGGGAGGGCCGGGGAGACCCAGTACTTC. The rearrangement links TRBV28 to TRBJ2-5; TRBD2 aligns across 12 bases. This CDR3 contains 16 residues. The germline V gene has CDR1 MDHEN and CDR2 SYDVKM. V shed 4 bases, J shed 5 bases, and the junction held 8 bases outside the gene matches.

The CDR3 here is CASSGQGAQETQYF. DNA for the CDR3: TGCGCCAGCAGCGGACAGGGGGCGCAAGAGACCCAGTACTTC. The chain joins TRBV5-1 to TRBJ2-5, with TRBD1 matching over 11 bases. Germline lookup yields CDR1 SGHRS and CDR2 YFSETQ. This CDR3 has 14 amino acids. The V and J ends lost 4 bases and 2 bases, in that order; junction bases with no gene match: 1.

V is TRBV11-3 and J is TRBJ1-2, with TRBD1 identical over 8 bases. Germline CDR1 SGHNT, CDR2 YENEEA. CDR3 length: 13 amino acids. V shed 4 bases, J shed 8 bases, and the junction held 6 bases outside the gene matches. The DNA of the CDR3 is TGTGCCAGCAGCTCCACAGGGGGTATAGGCTACACCTTC. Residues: CASSSTGGIGYTF.

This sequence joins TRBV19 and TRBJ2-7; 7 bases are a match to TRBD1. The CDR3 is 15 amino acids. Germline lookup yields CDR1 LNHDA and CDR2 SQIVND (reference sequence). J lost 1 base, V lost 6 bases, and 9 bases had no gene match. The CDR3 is CASSRRQGISYEQYF. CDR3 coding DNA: TGTGCCAGTAGCAGACGACAGGGAATATCCTACGAGCAGTACTTC.

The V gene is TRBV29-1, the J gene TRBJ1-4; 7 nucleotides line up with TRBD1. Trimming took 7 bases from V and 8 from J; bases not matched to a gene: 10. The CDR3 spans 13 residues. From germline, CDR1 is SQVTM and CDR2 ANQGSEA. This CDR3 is CSARQGREEKLFF. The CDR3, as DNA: TGCAGCGCAAGACAGGGTCGGGAAGAAAAACTGTTTTTT.

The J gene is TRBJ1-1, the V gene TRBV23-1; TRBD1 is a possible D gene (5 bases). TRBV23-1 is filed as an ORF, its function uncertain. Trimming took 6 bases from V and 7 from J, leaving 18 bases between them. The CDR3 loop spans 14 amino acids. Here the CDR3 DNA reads TGCGCCAGCAGGCACGTGGGGGGGAAGGATGAAGCTTTCTTT. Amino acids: CASRHVGGKDEAFF.